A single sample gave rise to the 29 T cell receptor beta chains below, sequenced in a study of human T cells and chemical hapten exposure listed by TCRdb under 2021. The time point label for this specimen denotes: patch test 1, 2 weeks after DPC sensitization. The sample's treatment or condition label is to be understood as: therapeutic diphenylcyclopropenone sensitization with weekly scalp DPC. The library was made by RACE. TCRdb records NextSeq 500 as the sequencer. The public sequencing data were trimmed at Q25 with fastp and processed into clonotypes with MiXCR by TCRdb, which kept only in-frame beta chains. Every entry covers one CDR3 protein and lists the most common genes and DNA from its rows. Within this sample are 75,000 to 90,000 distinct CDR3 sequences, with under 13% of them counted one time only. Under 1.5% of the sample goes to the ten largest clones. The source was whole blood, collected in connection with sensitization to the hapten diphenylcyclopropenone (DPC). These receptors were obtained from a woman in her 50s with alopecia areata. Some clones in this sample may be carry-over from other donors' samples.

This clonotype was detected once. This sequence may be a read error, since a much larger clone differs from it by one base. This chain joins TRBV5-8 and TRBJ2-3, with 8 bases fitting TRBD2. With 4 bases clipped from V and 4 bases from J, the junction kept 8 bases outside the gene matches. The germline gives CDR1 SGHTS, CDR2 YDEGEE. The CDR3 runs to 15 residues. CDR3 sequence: CASSMGAGVADTQYF. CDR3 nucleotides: TGTGCCAGCAGCATGGGAGCGGGAGTTGCAGATACGCAGTATTTT.

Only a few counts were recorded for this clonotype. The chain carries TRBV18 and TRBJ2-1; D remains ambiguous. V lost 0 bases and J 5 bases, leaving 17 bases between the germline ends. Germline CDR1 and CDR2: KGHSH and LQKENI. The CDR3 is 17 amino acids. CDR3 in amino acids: CASSPPVVYSNDNEQFF. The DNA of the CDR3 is TGTGCCAGCTCACCACCGGTGGTCTACTCTAATGACAATGAGCAGTTCTTC.

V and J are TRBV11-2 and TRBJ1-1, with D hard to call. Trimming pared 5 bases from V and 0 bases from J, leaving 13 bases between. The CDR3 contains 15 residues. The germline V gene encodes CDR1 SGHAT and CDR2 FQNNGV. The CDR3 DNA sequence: TGTGCCAGCAGCCCCTCGCCGCCGATGAACACTGAAGCTTTCTTT. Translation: CASSPSPPMNTEAFF.

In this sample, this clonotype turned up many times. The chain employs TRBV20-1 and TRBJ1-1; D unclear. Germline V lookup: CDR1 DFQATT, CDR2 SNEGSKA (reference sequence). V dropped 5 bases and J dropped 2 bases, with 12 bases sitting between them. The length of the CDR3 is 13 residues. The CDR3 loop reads CSAPTRANTEAFF. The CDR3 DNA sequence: TGCAGTGCTCCTACCCGGGCTAACACTGAAGCTTTCTTT.

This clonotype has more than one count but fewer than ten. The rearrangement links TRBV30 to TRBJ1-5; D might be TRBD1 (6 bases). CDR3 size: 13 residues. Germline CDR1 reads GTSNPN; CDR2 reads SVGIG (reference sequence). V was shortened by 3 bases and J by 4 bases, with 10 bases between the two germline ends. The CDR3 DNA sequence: TGTGCCTGGAGGGACCAGGGGAATCAGCCCCAGCATTTT. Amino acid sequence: CAWRDQGNQPQHF.

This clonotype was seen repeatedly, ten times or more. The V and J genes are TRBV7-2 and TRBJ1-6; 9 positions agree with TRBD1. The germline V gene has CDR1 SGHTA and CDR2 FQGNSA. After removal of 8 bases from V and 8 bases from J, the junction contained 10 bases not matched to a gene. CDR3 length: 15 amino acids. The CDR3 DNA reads TGTGCCAGCGACAACAGGGGGCTCAGGGATTCACCCCTCCACTTT. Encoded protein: CASDNRGLRDSPLHF. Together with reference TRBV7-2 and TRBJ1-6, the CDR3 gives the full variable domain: GAGVSQSPSNKVTEKGKDVELRCDPISGHTALYWYRQSLGQGLEFLIYFQGNSAPDKSGLPSDRFSAERTGGSVSTLTIQRTQQEDSAVYLCASDNRGLRDSPLHFGNGTRLTVT.

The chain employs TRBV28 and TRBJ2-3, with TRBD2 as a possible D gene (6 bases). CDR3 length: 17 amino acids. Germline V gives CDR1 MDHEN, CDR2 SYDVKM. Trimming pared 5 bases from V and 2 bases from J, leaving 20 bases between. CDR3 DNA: TGTGCCAGCAGTCCCACCCTCGGGGGTACGGTCACAGATACGCAGTATTTT. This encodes CASSPTLGGTVTDTQYF.

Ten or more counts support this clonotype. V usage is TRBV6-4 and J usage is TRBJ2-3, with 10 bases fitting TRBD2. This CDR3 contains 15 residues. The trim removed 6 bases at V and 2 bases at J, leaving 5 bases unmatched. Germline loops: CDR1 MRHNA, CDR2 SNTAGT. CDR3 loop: CASSLLAGSTDTQYF. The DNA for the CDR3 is TGTGCCAGCAGCCTACTAGCGGGATCCACAGATACGCAGTATTTT.

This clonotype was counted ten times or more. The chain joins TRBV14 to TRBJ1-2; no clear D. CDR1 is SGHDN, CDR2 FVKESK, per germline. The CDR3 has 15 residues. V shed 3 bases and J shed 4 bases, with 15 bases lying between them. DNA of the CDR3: TGTGCCAGCAGCCAGGGAGGGAGGACTCCCTATGGCTACACCTTC. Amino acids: CASSQGGRTPYGYTF.

The CDR3 DNA reads as TGTGCCAGCAGCTCCCAGTCTGCCCGAGCTTGGGACTACAATGAGCAGTTCTTC. Translating gives CASSSQSARAWDYNEQFF. The chain links TRBV7-6 to TRBJ2-1; D remains ambiguous. The CDR3 spans 18 residues. The V end lost 4 bases, the J end lost 3 bases, and 22 bases lay between the germline ends. Looked up from germline, CDR1 is SGHVS and CDR2 is FNYEAQ.

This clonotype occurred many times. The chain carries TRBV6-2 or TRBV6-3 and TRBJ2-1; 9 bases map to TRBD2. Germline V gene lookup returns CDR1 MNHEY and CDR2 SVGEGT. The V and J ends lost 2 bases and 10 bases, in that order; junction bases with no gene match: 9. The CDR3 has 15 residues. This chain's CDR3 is CASSYAASGAAEQFF. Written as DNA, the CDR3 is TGTGCCAGCAGTTACGCGGCTAGCGGGGCGGCGGAGCAGTTCTTC.

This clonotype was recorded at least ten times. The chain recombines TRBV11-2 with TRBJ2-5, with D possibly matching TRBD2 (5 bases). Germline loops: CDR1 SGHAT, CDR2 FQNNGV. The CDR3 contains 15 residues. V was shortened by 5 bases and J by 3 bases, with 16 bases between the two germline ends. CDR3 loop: CASSHRPGLEETQYF. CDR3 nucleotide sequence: TGTGCCAGCAGCCACCGGCCGGGGTTAGAAGAGACCCAGTACTTC.

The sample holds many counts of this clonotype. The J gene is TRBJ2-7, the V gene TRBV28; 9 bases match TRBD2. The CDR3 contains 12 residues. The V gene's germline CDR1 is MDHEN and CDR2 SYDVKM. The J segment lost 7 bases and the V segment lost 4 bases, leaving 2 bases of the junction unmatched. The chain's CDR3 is CASSWLAGEQYF. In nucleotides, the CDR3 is TGTGCCAGCAGTTGGCTAGCGGGGGAGCAGTACTTC.

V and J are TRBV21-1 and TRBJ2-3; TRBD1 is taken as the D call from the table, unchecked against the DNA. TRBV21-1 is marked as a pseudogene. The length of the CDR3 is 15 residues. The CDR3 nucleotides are TGTGCCAGCCCGCGGTTTACGGGAAACACAGATACGCAGTATTTT. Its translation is CASPRFTGNTDTQYF.

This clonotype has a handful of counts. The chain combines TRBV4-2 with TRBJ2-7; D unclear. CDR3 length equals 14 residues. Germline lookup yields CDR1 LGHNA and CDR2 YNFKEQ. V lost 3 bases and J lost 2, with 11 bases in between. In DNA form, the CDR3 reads TGTGCCAGCAGCCAGGTGTCAGACCCCTACGAGCAGTACTTC. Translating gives CASSQVSDPYEQYF.

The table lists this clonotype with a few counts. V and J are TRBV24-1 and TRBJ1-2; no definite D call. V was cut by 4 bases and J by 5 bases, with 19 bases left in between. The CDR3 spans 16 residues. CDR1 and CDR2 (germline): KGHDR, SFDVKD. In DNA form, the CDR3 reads TGTGCCACCAGTGACCCTGCCGTGAAGGGAGGGTATGGCTACACCTTC. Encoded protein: CATSDPAVKGGYGYTF.

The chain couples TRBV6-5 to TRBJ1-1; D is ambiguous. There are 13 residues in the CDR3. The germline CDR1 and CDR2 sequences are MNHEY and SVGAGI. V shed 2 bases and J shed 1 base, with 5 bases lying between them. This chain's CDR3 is CASSYDSNTEAFF. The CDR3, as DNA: TGTGCCAGCAGTTACGATTCGAACACTGAAGCTTTCTTT.

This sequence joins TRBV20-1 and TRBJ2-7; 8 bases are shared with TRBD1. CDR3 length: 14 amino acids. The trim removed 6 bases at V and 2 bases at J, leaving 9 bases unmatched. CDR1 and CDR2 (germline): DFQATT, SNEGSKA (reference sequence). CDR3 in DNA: TGCAGTGCGGAACGGACAGGGATAACCTACGAGCAGTACTTC. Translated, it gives CSAERTGITYEQYF.

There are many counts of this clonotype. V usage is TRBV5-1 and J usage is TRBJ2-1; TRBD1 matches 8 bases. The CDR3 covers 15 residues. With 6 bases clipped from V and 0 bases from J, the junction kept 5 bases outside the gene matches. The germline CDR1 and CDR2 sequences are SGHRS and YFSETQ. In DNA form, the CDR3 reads TGCGCCAGCACGCGGACAGGGAGCTCCTACAATGAGCAGTTCTTC. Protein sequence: CASTRTGSSYNEQFF.

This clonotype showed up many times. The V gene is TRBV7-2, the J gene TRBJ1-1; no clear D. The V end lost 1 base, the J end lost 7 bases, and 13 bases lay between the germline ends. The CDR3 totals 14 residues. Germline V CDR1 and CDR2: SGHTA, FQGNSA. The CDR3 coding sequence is TGTGCCAGCAGCTTAGGCGGTACCCAGAATGAAGCTTTCTTT. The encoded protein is CASSLGGTQNEAFF.

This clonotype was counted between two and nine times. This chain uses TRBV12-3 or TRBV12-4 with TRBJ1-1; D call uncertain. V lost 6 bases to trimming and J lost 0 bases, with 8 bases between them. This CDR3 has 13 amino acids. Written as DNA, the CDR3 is TGTGCCAGCAGGAGTCAAGTGAACACTGAAGCTTTCTTT. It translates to CASRSQVNTEAFF.

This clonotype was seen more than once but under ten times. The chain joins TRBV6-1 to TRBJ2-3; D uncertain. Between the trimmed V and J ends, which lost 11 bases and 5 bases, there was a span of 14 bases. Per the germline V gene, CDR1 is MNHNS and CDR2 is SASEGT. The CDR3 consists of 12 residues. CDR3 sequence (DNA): TGTGCCGGAGATGTAGGCGGAGATACGCAGTATTTT. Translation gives CAGDVGGDTQYF.

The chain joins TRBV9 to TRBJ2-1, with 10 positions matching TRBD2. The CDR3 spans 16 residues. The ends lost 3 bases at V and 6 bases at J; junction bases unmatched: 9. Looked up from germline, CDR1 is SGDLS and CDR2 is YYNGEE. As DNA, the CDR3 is TGTGCCAGCAGCGGGACTAGCGGATCCACGAGCAATGAGCAGTTCTTC. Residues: CASSGTSGSTSNEQFF. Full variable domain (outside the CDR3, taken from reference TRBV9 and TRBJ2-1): DSGVTQTPKHLITATGQRVTLRCSPRSGDLSVYWYQQSLDQGLQFLIQYYNGEERAKGNILERFSAQQFPDLHSELNLSSLELGDSALYFCASSGTSGSTSNEQFFGPGTRLTVL.

The CDR3 is CASSPKITDTQYF. The CDR3, as DNA: TGTGCCAGCAGTCCAAAGATCACAGATACGCAGTATTTT. The chain links TRBV6-2 or TRBV6-3 to TRBJ2-3; no reliable D call. The CDR3 loop spans 13 amino acids. Trimming shortened V by 5 bases and J by 2 bases, and 8 bases separated the two germline ends. Germline values: CDR1 MNHEY, CDR2 SVGEGT.

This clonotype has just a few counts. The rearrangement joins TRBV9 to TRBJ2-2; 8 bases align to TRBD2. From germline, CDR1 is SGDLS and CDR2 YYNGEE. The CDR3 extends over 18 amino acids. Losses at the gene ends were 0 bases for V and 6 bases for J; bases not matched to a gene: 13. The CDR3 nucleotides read TGTGCCAGCAGCGTAGGCCTAGCGGGTCCTACTATCGCCGGGGAGCTGTTTTTT. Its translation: CASSVGLAGPTIAGELFF.

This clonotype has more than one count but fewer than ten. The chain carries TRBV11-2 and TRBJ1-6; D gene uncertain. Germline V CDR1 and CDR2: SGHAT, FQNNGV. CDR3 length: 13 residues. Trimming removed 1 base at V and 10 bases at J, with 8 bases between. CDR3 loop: CASSLASESPLHF. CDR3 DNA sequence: TGTGCCAGCAGCTTAGCCAGCGAGTCACCCCTCCACTTT.

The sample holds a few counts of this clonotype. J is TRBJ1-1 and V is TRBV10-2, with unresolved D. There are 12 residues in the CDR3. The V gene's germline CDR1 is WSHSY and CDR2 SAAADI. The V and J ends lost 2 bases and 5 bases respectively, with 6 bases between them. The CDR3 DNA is TGCGCCAGCAGTGAGGGAGGGACTGAAGCTTTCTTT. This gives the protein CASSEGGTEAFF.

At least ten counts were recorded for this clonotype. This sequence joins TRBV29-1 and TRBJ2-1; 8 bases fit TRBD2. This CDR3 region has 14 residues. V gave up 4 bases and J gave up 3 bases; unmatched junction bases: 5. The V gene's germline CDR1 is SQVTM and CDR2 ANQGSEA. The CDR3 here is CSVGREAFYNEQFF. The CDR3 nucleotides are TGCAGCGTTGGGCGGGAGGCTTTCTACAATGAGCAGTTCTTC.

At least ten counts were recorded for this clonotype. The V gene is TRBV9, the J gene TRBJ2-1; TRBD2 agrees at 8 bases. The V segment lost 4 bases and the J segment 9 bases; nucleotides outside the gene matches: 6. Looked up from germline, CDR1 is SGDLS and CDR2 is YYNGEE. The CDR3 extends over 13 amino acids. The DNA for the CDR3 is TGTGCCAGCAGCTTCGGACTAGCTGGTGAGCAGTTCTTC. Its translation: CASSFGLAGEQFF.